The rows below give T cell receptor beta chains drawn from one sample of a study of T cells in Graves' hyperthyroidism and ophthalmopathy. TCRdb reprocessed the multiplex PCR reads with MiXCR, giving one entry per CDR3 protein. The data contain about 400,000 distinct CDR3 sequences, roughly 15% of them singletons. Material: blood. The receptors derive from a woman aged 55-69 years with Graves' ophthalmopathy. The CDR3 runs from the conserved cysteine through the conserved F or W. The D gene is left open where the match is weak. The listing skips clone size in some rows; elsewhere it reads once, few, many or a size class.

J gene: TRBJ2-3; D gene: TRBD2; clone size: many; V gene: TRBV12-3/TRBV12-4; CDR3 DNA: TGTGCCAGCAGCAAGGGGGGGTACGGACTAGCGGGAGAGGCGCAGTATTTT; CDR3 protein: CASSKGGYGLAGEAQYF
J gene: TRBJ2-1; D gene: TRBD2; clone size: many; V gene: TRBV5-1; CDR3 DNA: TGCGCCAGCATAACAAGCGGGAGCGAGGGTAATGAGCAGTTCTTC; CDR3 protein: CASITSGSEGNEQFF
J gene: TRBJ2-7; D gene: NA; clone size: few; V gene: TRBV25-1; CDR3 DNA: TGTGCCAGCAGTGAACCCGGGACACTATACGAGCAGTACTTC; CDR3 protein: CASSEPGTLYEQYF
J gene: TRBJ2-7; D gene: NA; clone size: few; V gene: TRBV25-1; CDR3 DNA: TGTGCCAGCGGGCCCGGAGGTAAATCCTACGAGCAGTACTTC; CDR3 protein: CASGPGGKSYEQYF
J gene: TRBJ2-5; D gene: TRBD2; clone size: many; V gene: TRBV29-1; CDR3 DNA: TGCAGCGTTGAATCTAGCGGGGAAGAGACCCAGTACTTC; CDR3 protein: CSVESSGEETQYF
J gene: TRBJ2-1; D gene: NA; clone size: many; V gene: TRBV5-1; CDR3 DNA: TGCGCCAGCAGCTTGAGGGGGAATTATTTTAGTGGTTCCTACAATGAGCAGTTCTTC; CDR3 protein: CASSLRGNYFSGSYNEQFF
J gene: TRBJ2-3; D gene: TRBD2; clone size: many; V gene: TRBV7-9; CDR3 DNA: TGTGCCAGCAGCTTAGTACTAGCGGCCGTCACAGATACGCAGTATTTT; CDR3 protein: CASSLVLAAVTDTQYF
J gene: TRBJ2-7; D gene: TRBD2; clone size: NA; V gene: TRBV29-1; CDR3 DNA: TGCAGCGTTCAACTAGCGGGCCCCTACGAGCAGTACTTC; CDR3 protein: CSVQLAGPYEQYF
J gene: TRBJ2-1; D gene: TRBD2; clone size: many; V gene: TRBV12-3/TRBV12-4; CDR3 DNA: TGTGCCAGCACCCCCTTGGCGGGAGAGGACAATGAGCAGTTCTTC; CDR3 protein: CASTPLAGEDNEQFF
J gene: TRBJ2-1; D gene: NA; clone size: many; V gene: TRBV7-6; CDR3 DNA: TGTGCCAGCAGCTTAGAGGGCGGCCTTGCATACAATGAGCAGTTCTTC; CDR3 protein: CASSLEGGLAYNEQFF
J gene: TRBJ2-3; D gene: TRBD2; clone size: many; V gene: TRBV28; CDR3 DNA: TGTGCCAGCAGTTCCGGACTAGCGGGACCAATCACAGATACGCAGTATTTT; CDR3 protein: CASSSGLAGPITDTQYF